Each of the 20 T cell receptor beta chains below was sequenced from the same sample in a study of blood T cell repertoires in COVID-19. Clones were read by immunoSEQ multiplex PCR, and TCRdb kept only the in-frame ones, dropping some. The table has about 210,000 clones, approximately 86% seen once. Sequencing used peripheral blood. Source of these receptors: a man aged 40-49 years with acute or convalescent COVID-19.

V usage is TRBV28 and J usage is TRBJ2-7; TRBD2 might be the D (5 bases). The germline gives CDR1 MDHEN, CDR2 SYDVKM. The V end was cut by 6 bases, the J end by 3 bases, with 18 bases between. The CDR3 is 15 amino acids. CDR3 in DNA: TGTGCCAGCAGCTCATCCGGGCGGAGGAGCTACGAGCAGTACTTC. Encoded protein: CASSSSGRRSYEQYF.

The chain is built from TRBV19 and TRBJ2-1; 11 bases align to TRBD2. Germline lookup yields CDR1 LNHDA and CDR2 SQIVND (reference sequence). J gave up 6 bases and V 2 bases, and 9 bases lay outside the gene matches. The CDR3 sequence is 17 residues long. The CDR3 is CASSIFSGTSGFNEQFF. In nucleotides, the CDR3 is TGTGCCAGTAGTATATTCTCCGGGACTAGCGGCTTCAATGAGCAGTTCTTC. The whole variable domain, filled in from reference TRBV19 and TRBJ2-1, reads DGGITQSPKYLFRKEGQNVTLSCEQNLNHDAMYWYRQDPGQGLRLIYYSQIVNDFQKGDIAEGYSVSREKKESFPLTVTSAQKNPTAFYLCASSIFSGTSGFNEQFFGPGTRLTVL.

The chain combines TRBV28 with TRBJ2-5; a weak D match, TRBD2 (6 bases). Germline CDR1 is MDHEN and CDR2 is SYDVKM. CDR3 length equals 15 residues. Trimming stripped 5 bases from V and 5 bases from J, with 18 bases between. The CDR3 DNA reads TGTGCCAGCAGTCTTCCGACGGTTGCGGGGGAGACCCAGTACTTC. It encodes CASSLPTVAGETQYF. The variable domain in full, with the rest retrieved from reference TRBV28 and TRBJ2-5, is DVKVTQSSRYLVKRTGEKVFLECVQDMDHENMFWYRQDPGLGLRLIYFSYDVKMKEKGDIPEGYSVSREKKERFSLILESASTNQTSMYLCASSLPTVAGETQYFGPGTRLLVL.

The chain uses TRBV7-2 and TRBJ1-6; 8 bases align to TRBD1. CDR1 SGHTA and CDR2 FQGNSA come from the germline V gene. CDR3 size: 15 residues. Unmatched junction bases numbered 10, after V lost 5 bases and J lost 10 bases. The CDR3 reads CASSLGSGGDSPLHF. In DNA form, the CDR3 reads TGTGCCAGCAGCCTAGGATCAGGGGGCGACTCACCCCTCCACTTT.

The CDR3 DNA sequence: TGCGCCAGCAGCCAAGCGCAGGGGGCTTGGGAAAAACTGTTTTTT. This sequence encodes CASSQAQGAWEKLFF. The chain employs TRBV4-1 and TRBJ1-4, with 8 bases that match TRBD1. V lost 1 base to trimming and J lost 8 bases; unmatched junction nucleotides: 6. CDR1 is MGHRA and CDR2 is YSYEKL in the germline V gene. The CDR3 loop spans 15 amino acids.

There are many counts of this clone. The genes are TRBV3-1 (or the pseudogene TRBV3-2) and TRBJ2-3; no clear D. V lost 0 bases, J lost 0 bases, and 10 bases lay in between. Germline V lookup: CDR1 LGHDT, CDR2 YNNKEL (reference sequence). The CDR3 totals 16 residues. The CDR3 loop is CASSQDLDTSTDTQYF. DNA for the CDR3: TGTGCCAGCAGCCAAGATCTAGATACTAGCACAGATACGCAGTATTTT.

For the CDR3, the DNA is TGTGCCAGTAACCCCGGGACTAGCGGGGGCGAGCAGTACTTC. Residues: CASNPGTSGGEQYF. The V and J genes are TRBV19 and TRBJ2-7, with 14 bases lining up with TRBD2. The CDR3 extends over 14 amino acids. V shed 7 bases and J 6 bases; nucleotides not matched to a gene: 5. Per the germline V gene, CDR1 is LNHDA and CDR2 is SQIVND (reference sequence).

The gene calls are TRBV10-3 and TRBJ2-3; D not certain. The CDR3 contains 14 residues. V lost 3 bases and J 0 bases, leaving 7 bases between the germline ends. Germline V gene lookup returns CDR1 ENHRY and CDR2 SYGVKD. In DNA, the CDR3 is TGTGCCATCAGTGATCGGTCTAGCACAGATACGCAGTATTTT. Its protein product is CAISDRSSTDTQYF.

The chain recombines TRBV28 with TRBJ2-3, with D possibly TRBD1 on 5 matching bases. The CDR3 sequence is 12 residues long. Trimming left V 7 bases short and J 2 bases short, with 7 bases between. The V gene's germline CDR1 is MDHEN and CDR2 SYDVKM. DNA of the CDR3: TGTGCCAGCAAGGGGTACACAGATACGCAGTATTTT. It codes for CASKGYTDTQYF.

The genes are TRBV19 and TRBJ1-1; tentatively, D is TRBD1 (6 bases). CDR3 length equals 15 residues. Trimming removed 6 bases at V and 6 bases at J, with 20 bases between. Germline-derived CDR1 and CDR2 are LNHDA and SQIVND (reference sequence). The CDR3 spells CASRTTGYGVAEAFF. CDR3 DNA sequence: TGTGCCAGTAGGACTACAGGGTACGGGGTCGCTGAAGCTTTCTTT.

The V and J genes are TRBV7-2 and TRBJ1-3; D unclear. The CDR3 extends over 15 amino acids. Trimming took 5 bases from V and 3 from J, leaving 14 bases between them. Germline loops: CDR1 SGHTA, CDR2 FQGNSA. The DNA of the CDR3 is TGTGCCAGCAGCCTGGGCCCGGCGGGTGGAAACACCATATATTTT. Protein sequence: CASSLGPAGGNTIYF.

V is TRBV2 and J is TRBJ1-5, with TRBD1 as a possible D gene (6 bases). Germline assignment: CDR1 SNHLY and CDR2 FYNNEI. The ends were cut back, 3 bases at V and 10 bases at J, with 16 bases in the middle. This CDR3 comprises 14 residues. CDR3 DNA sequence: TGTGCCAGCAGTGATGATCGGACAGTAGGTCCCCAGCATTTT. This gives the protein CASSDDRTVGPQHF.

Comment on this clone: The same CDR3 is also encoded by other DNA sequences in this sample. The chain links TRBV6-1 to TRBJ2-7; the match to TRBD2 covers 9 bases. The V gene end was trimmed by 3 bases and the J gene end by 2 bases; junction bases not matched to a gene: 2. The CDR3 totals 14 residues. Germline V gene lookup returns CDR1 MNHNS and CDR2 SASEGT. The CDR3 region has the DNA TGTGCCAGCAGTGAGCTAGCGGGGCCCTACGAGCAGTACTTC. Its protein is CASSELAGPYEQYF.

CDR3 loop: CSVGHSSGANVLTF. As DNA, the CDR3 is TGCAGCGTTGGGCATTCCTCTGGGGCCAACGTCCTGACTTTC. The chain links TRBV29-1 to TRBJ2-6; D remains unclear. Trimming stripped 4 bases from V and 0 bases from J, with 7 bases between. There are 14 residues in the CDR3. CDR1 is SQVTM, CDR2 ANQGSEA, per germline. The whole variable domain, remainder taken from reference TRBV29-1 and TRBJ2-6, is SAVISQKPSRDICQRGTSLTIQCQVDSQVTMMFWYRQQPGQSLTLIATANQGSEATYESGFVIDKFPISRPNLTFSTLTVSNMSPEDSSIYLCSVGHSSGANVLTFGAGSRLTVL.

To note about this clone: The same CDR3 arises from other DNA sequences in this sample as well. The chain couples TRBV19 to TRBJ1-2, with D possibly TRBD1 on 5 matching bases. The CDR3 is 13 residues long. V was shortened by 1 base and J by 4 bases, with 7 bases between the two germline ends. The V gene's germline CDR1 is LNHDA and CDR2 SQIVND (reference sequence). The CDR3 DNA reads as TGTGCCAGTAGTATAGGTCAGGGCTATGGCTACACCTTC. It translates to CASSIGQGYGYTF.

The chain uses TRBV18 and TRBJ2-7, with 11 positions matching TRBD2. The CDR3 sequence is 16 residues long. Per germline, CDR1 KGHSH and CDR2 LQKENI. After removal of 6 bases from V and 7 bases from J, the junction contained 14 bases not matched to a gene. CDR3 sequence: CASSPEVAGGQGEQYF. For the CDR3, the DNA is TGTGCCAGCTCCCCCGAGGTAGCGGGAGGGCAAGGGGAGCAGTACTTC.

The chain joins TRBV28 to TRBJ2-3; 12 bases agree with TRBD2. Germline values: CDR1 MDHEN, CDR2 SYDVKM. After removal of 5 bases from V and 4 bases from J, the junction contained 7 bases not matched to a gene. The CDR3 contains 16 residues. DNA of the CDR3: TGTGCCAGCAGTCCCCGACTAGCGGGAGCTTCAGATACGCAGTATTTT. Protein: CASSPRLAGASDTQYF.

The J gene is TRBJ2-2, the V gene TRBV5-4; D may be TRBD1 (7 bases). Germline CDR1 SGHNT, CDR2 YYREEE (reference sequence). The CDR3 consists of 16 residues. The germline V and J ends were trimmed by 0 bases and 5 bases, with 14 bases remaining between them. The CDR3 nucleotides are TGTGCCAGCAGCTTGGGGGGGGTGACAGGGACCGGGGAGCTGTTTTTT. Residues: CASSLGGVTGTGELFF.

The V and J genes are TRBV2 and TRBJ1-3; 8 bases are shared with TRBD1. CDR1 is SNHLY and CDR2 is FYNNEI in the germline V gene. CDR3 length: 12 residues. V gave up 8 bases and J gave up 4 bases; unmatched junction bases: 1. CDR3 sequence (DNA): TGTGCCAGCGGGGACAGGGGAAACACCATATATTTT. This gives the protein CASGDRGNTIYF.

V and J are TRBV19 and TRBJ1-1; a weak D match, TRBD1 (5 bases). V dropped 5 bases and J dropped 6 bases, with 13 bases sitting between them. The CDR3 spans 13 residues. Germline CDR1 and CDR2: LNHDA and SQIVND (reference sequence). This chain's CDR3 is CASSWLQASEAFF. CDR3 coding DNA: TGTGCCAGTAGTTGGCTACAGGCTTCTGAAGCTTTCTTT. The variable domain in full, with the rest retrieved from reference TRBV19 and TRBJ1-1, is DGGITQSPKYLFRKEGQNVTLSCEQNLNHDAMYWYRQDPGQGLRLIYYSQIVNDFQKGDIAEGYSVSREKKESFPLTVTSAQKNPTAFYLCASSWLQASEAFFGQGTRLTVV.